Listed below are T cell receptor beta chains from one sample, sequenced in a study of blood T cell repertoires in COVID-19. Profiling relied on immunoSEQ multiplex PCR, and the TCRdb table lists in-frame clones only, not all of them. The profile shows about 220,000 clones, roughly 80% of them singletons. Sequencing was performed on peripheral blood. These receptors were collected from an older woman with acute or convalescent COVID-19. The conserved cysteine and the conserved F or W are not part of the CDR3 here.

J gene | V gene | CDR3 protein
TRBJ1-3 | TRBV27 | ASSPQDRAGNTIY
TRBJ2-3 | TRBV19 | ASKFGGARDTQY
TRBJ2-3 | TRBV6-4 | ASSETPSRGLGTQY
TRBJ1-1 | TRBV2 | ASSLQGTEAF
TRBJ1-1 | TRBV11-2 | ASRDWTAFTEAF
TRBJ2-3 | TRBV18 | ASSRLRAPDTQY
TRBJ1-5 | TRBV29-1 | SVVTGAIGREPQH
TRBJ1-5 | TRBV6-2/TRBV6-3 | ASSYRGQSFNQSQH
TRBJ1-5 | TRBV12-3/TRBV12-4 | ASSLQSNQPQH
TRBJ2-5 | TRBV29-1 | SVATPIGYGGAQY
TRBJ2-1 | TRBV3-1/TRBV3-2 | ACHSSTGYSSSYNEQF
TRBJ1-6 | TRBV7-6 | ASSLAQGLNSPLH
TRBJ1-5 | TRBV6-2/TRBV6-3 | ASSSDRLSSY
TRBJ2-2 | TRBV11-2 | ASSQTGGQGELF
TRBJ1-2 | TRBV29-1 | SVSYHYSNYGYT
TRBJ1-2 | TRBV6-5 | ASGTNYGYT
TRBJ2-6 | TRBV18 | ASSPPASGANVLT
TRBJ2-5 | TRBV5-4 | ASSCTRAEGGAETQY
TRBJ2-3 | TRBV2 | ASSAEGGRNTQY
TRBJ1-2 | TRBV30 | AGSRQGYGYT
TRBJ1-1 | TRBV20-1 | SARRDTEAF
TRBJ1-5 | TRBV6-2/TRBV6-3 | ASSPWGQGDQPQH
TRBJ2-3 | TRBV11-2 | ASSERFVPTDTQY
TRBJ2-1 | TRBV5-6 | ASSSGLTGGPNEQF
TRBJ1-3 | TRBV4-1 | ASSREQRNTIY
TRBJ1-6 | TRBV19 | ASSGQGVWSPLH
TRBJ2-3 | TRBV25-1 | ASSEPTGRDTQY
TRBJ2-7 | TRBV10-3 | AISESRGLGEQY
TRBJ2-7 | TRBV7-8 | ASSLAIGGAGEQY
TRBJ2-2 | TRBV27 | ASSLALTAANTGELF
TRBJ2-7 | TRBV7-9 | ASSQGSRSYEQY
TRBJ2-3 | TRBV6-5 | ASSRSGGGTDTQY
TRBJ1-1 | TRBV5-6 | ASTVNQGTEAF
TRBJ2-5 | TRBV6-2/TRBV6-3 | ASSPVGVPQETQY
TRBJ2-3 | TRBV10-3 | AISNRDRGTDTQY
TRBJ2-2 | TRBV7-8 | ASSPRTSLNTGELF
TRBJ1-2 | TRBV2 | ASSWDRGNGYT
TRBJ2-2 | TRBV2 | ASSNRGSVTGELF
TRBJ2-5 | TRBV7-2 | ASSLSGAGVETQY
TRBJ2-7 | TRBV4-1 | ASSDLGRTGAVVGYEQY
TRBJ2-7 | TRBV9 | ASSARLAGEQY
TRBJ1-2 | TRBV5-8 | ASSLGKRANYGYT